This entry features one T cell receptor beta chain sequence. Residents of approximately 25 US areas, aged about 18 to 89 years, made up the participants. In assigning cohorts, the study relied on participant-reported clinical history. Two negative PCRs, clearance, or symptom resolution had been documented for recovered Cohort 3 donors. The entry originates in a study of blood T cell repertoires in COVID-19. Study context: Italy, Spain and the United States were the sources of the convalescent and acute COVID-19 samples.

The ends were cut back, 0 bases at V and 0 bases at J, with 4 bases in the middle. Germline-derived CDR1 and CDR2 are LGHNA and YSLEER. The CDR3 is made up of 14 amino acids. Profiling relied on immunoSEQ multiplex PCR, and the TCRdb table lists in-frame clones only, not all of them. The table records under 200,000 clones, around 84% of them present only once. Source material: PBMCs or T cells enriched from blood (not recorded which). The receptor comes from a woman in her fifties or sixties who had recovered from COVID-19. This chain connects TRBV4-3 to TRBJ2-3; D remains ambiguous. The CDR3 DNA is TGCGCCAGCAGCCAAGATTCTAGCACAGATACGCAGTATTTT. Amino acid sequence: CASSQDSSTDTQYF.